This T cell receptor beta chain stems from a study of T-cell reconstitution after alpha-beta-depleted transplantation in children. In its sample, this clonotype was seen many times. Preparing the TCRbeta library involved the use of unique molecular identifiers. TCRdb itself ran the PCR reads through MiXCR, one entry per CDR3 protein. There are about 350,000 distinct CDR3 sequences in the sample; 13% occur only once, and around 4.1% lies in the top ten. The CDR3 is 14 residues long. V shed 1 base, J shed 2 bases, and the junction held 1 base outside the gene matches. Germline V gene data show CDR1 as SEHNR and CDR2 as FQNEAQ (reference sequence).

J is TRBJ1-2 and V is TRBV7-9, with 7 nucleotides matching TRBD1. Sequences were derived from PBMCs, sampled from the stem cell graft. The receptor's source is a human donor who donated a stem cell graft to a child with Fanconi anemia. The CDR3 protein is CASSLETGNYGYTF. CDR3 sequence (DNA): TGTGCCAGCAGCTTAGAGACAGGGAACTATGGCTACACCTTC.